Listed below are T cell receptor beta chains from one sample, sequenced in a study of blood T cell repertoires in COVID-19. Profiled with immunoSEQ multiplex PCR; TCRdb holds only in-frame clones, not every one. The sample comprises more than 80,000 clones, 70% to 80% of which are singletons, and 6.2% rests with the top ten. The sequenced sample was peripheral blood. These TCRs come from an elderly man with COVID-19, enrolled during active disease. Both conserved end residues are trimmed from each CDR3. D genes are given only for firm matches.

d_call | j_call | v_call | cdr3_aa
NA | TRBJ1-5 | TRBV6-5 | ASKATAGSGQPQH
NA | TRBJ1-2 | TRBV6-5 | ASMPPGSGGYT
NA | TRBJ1-1 | TRBV29-1 | SVERGNTEAF
NA | TRBJ2-5 | TRBV2 | ASSDSQETQY
TRBD1 | TRBJ1-3 | TRBV28 | ASSFGTVPGNTIY
TRBD2 | TRBJ2-1 | TRBV2 | ASSVPERESYNEQF
NA | TRBJ1-1 | TRBV6-4 | ASSAQGGTEAF
TRBD1 | TRBJ2-7 | TRBV5-1 | ASSFSGDRPTYEQY
NA | TRBJ2-2 | TRBV5-1 | ASSFRGVNTGELF
TRBD2 | TRBJ2-1 | TRBV28 | ASSLPGTSDNNEQF
TRBD1 | TRBJ1-5 | TRBV9 | ASSAEGQGGPQH
NA | TRBJ2-5 | TRBV7-9 | ASSLNSLFQETQY
TRBD1 | TRBJ1-2 | TRBV7-9 | ASTETGTNYGYT
TRBD1 | TRBJ1-2 | TRBV18 | ASSSTGGGYGYT
TRBD2 | TRBJ2-2 | TRBV5-1 | ASSLASGSMYTGELF
NA | TRBJ1-5 | TRBV2 | ASSFDRTNQPQH
NA | TRBJ2-2 | TRBV5-4 | ASSLVASGELF
NA | TRBJ2-3 | TRBV9 | ASSVDQGRDTQY
NA | TRBJ2-4 | TRBV28 | ASRFRGIAKNIQY
NA | TRBJ2-7 | TRBV3-1/TRBV3-2 | ASSQEMRANEQY
NA | TRBJ2-1 | TRBV3-1/TRBV3-2 | ASSQGRRGEQF
NA | TRBJ2-1 | TRBV10-3 | AISESGPNKYNEQF
TRBD1 | TRBJ2-1 | TRBV5-4 | ASSLVDRGNEQF
TRBD2 | TRBJ2-2 | TRBV29-1 | SGLTSAITGELF
NA | TRBJ1-1 | TRBV7-2 | ASSSGGGRFNTEAF
TRBD1 | TRBJ1-1 | TRBV9 | ASSTGTDMNTEAF
NA | TRBJ1-5 | TRBV6-2/TRBV6-3 | ASSYDRGTWH
TRBD1 | TRBJ1-6 | TRBV28 | ASSSPTGVGNSPLH
TRBD1 | TRBJ1-3 | TRBV30 | AWGRDRSSGNTIY
TRBD2 | TRBJ2-1 | TRBV9 | ASSVLASGSLYNEQF
TRBD2 | TRBJ2-3 | TRBV5-1 | ASSLGTSGRSDTQY
NA | TRBJ1-2 | TRBV11-1 | ASSARQDYGYT
NA | TRBJ2-2 | TRBV28 | ASSFGLRNPANTGELF
NA | TRBJ2-5 | TRBV27 | ASSLALETQY
TRBD1 | TRBJ1-2 | TRBV20-1 | SASPKTGGVYGYT
TRBD2 | TRBJ2-1 | TRBV6-5 | ASRLARSSYNEQF
NA | TRBJ2-1 | TRBV6-6 | ASRLVGGSYNEQF
NA | TRBJ2-1 | TRBV5-1 | ASNQAAGYNEQF
NA | TRBJ1-4 | TRBV7-9 | ASSSAPREEVF
NA | TRBJ1-6 | TRBV21-1 | ASGGSLASPLH
NA | TRBJ1-3 | TRBV7-9 | ASRESASGNTIY
NA | TRBJ2-7 | TRBV18 | ASSPQSSYEQY
NA | TRBJ2-1 | TRBV29-1 | SVEREEAYNEQF
NA | TRBJ1-3 | TRBV9 | ASSPGTSSSGNTIY
NA | TRBJ2-3 | TRBV18 | ASSPLETVGVADTQY
NA | TRBJ2-7 | TRBV5-4 | ASSFGGGEVYEQY
NA | TRBJ1-1 | TRBV28 | ASSLYGQSKVRAF
NA | TRBJ1-6 | TRBV6-5 | ASSYSTGMGNSPLH